The rows below give T cell receptor beta chains drawn from one sample of a study of technical replicates of blood from a few donors. Generated by immunoSEQ multiplex PCR, the TCRdb table keeps only in-frame clones and is missing some. The repertoire holds tens of thousands of clones, with 90% to 96% as singletons. Sequenced input: T cells isolated from PBMCs. The receptors stem from a human donor in good health. Both conserved end residues are part of each CDR3. D genes are given only for firm matches. Size values are once, few and many counts, or a class for expanded clones, and some rows have none.

>-|TRBV5-4|TRBJ1-1|-
CASSLMTGGNTEAFF
TGTGCCAGCAGCTTGATGACAGGAGGAAACACTGAAGCTTTCTTT
>-|TRBV29-1|TRBJ1-4|-
CSVEGGLGDEKLFF
TGCAGCGTTGAAGGCGGCCTGGGAGATGAAAAACTGTTTTTT
>TRBD2|TRBV9|TRBJ2-2|-
CASSVAHSGRFSGELFF
TGTGCCAGCAGCGTAGCCCATAGCGGGAGGTTTAGCGGGGAGCTGTTTTTT
>-|TRBV6-1|TRBJ1-1|-
CASTNDGSVNTEAFF
TGTGCCAGCACTAATGACGGGTCGGTAAACACTGAAGCTTTCTTT
>-|TRBV6-1|TRBJ1-5|-
CASSRGREIVQPQHF
TGTGCCAGCAGTAGGGGGAGGGAAATCGTCCAGCCCCAGCATTTT
>-|TRBV25-1|TRBJ1-1|-
CASSPLGNTEAFF
TGTGCCAGCAGTCCACTTGGGAACACTGAAGCTTTCTTT
>TRBD1|TRBV5-1|TRBJ2-1|once
CASSLGQGAYNEQFF
TGCGCCAGCAGCTTGGGACAGGGGGCGTACAATGAGCAGTTCTTC
>TRBD2|TRBV2|TRBJ2-7|-
CANKPLLAGPYEQYF
TGTGCCAATAAACCACTACTAGCGGGGCCCTACGAGCAGTACTTC
>TRBD1|TRBV28|TRBJ1-1|-
CASSQAGTENTEAFF
TGTGCCAGCAGTCAGGCCGGGACAGAGAACACTGAAGCTTTCTTT
>-|TRBV19|TRBJ1-5|-
CASKWERRGNQPQHF
TGTGCCAGTAAATGGGAGCGGAGGGGCAATCAGCCCCAGCATTTT
>-|TRBV27|TRBJ1-2|-
CASHGEWGYGYTF
TGTGCCAGTCACGGGGAGTGGGGCTATGGCTACACCTTC
>TRBD2|TRBV7-3|TRBJ2-1|-
CASSLNVAGAYNEQFF
TGTGCCAGCAGCTTAAACGTAGCGGGAGCCTACAATGAGCAGTTCTTC
>-|TRBV5-1|TRBJ2-3|-
CASSFTGDSADTQYF
TGCGCCAGCAGTTTCACCGGGGACTCCGCAGATACGCAGTATTTT
>TRBD1|TRBV11-3|TRBJ1-1|-
CASSHRGRSDTEAFF
TGTGCCAGCAGCCACAGGGGGAGATCGGACACTGAAGCTTTCTTT
>-|TRBV11-3|TRBJ1-5|-
CASSQEGDKPQHF
TGTGCCAGCAGCCAAGAGGGGGACAAGCCCCAGCATTTT
>TRBD1|TRBV27|TRBJ1-5|few
CASSFRNRGQPQHF
TGTGCCAGCAGTTTCCGAAACAGGGGTCAGCCCCAGCATTTT
>TRBD2|TRBV6-1|TRBJ2-3|once
CASRPASGRSDTQYF
TGTGCCAGCAGACCAGCTAGCGGGAGGTCAGATACGCAGTATTTT
>-|TRBV29-1|TRBJ2-1|-
CSVPGLRCHEQFF
TGCAGCGTTCCGGGACTCCGTTGCCATGAGCAGTTCTTC
>TRBD1|TRBV6-1|TRBJ1-1|-
CASVTGVNTEAFF
TGTGCCAGTGTGACAGGGGTGAACACTGAAGCTTTCTTT
>-|TRBV5-1|TRBJ1-1|-
CASSSFRGRERDTEAFF
TGCGCCAGCAGCTCTTTCAGGGGCCGCGAGAGAGACACTGAAGCTTTCTTT
>TRBD2|TRBV2|TRBJ2-3|-
CASSPIIIISGRFKDTQYF
TGTGCCAGCAGTCCTATTATAATCATTAGCGGGAGATTTAAAGATACGCAGTATTTT
>TRBD2|TRBV19|TRBJ2-1|-
CASSKGTSGYNEQFF
TGTGCCAGTAGTAAGGGGACTAGCGGATACAATGAGCAGTTCTTC
>TRBD2|TRBV11-2|TRBJ2-7|-
CASSLGVAGGLPIF
TGTGCCAGCAGCTTAGGAGTAGCGGGAGGCCTCCCAATTTTC
>-|TRBV7-9|TRBJ2-5|-
CASSLEGGFQETQYF
TGTGCCAGCAGCTTAGAAGGAGGTTTTCAAGAGACCCAGTACTTC
>TRBD1|TRBV19|TRBJ1-5|-
CASSISGTGFSNQPQHF
TGTGCCAGTAGTATATCAGGGACAGGGTTTAGCAATCAGCCCCAGCATTTT
>-|TRBV29-1|TRBJ2-7|-
CSVEFRRTGYEQYF
TGCAGCGTTGAGTTTCGACGGACTGGCTACGAGCAGTACTTC
>TRBD2|TRBV7-9|TRBJ2-2|-
CASSFGGGPTGELFF
TGTGCCAGCAGCTTCGGGGGAGGGCCCACCGGGGAGCTGTTTTTT
>-|TRBV20-1|TRBJ1-1|-
CSARVGQVAFF
TGCAGTGCTAGGGTTGGTCAGGTTGCTTTCTTT
>-|TRBV4-3|TRBJ2-6|-
CASSQASSGANVLTF
TGCGCCAGCAGCCAAGCCAGCTCTGGGGCCAACGTCCTGACTTTC
>-|TRBV7-7|TRBJ2-1|-
CASSLGGSYNEQFF
TGTGCTAGCAGCTTAGGCGGCTCCTACAATGAGCAGTTCTTC
>TRBD2|TRBV29-1|TRBJ2-1|-
CSVQAGVNVNEQFF
TGCAGCGTCCAAGCGGGAGTAAATGTGAATGAGCAGTTCTTC
>-|TRBV4-2|TRBJ2-3|-
CASSPLGSGTDTQYF
TGTGCCAGCAGCCCACTCGGGTCCGGCACAGATACGCAGTATTTT
>TRBD1|TRBV7-8|TRBJ2-7|-
CASSPQGQFYEQYF
TGTGCCAGCAGCCCGCAGGGACAGTTCTACGAGCAGTACTTC
>TRBD2|TRBV27|TRBJ2-1|-
CASSQTSGGNEQFF
TGTGCCAGCAGTCAGACTAGCGGGGGCAATGAGCAGTTCTTC
>TRBD2|TRBV6-5|TRBJ2-1|-
CASSQLAGAHNEQFF
TGTGCCAGCAGTCAGCTAGCGGGAGCCCACAATGAGCAGTTCTTC
>TRBD1|TRBV6-1|TRBJ1-5|-
CASSVLTGANSNQPQHF
TGTGCCAGCAGTGTACTAACAGGGGCAAATAGCAATCAGCCCCAGCATTTT
>TRBD2|TRBV15|TRBJ2-5|-
CATSRFAGEETQYF
TGTGCCACCAGCAGATTCGCGGGGGAAGAGACCCAGTACTTC
>-|TRBV27|TRBJ1-5|-
CASSLAPYSNQPQHF
TGTGCCAGCAGTTTGGCCCCATATAGCAATCAGCCCCAGCATTTT
>TRBD1|TRBV7-7|TRBJ2-2|once
CASSRTGGGGELFF
TGTGCTAGCAGCCGTACAGGGGGTGGCGGGGAGCTGTTTTTT
>TRBD1|TRBV18|TRBJ1-1|once
CASSLSGTGEAFF
TGTGCCAGCTCACTTTCCGGGACAGGTGAAGCTTTCTTT
>-|TRBV2|TRBJ1-3|-
CASSDVISGNTIYF
TGTGCCAGCAGTGATGTAATCTCTGGAAACACCATATATTTT
>TRBD1|TRBV2|TRBJ1-3|-
CASSGDREVGNTIYF
TGTGCCAGCAGTGGGGACAGGGAGGTCGGGAACACCATATATTTT
>TRBD2|TRBV30|TRBJ2-7|-
CAWAAGTREGYEQYF
TGTGCCTGGGCGGCCGGGACGCGGGAGGGATACGAGCAGTACTTC
>TRBD1|TRBV7-2|TRBJ2-5|once
CASSLGQGETQYF
TGTGCCAGCAGCCTAGGACAGGGAGAGACCCAGTACTTC
>TRBD2|TRBV6-6|TRBJ2-7|-
CASSPTSGSSYERYF
TGTGCCAGCAGTCCTACTAGCGGGAGCTCCTACGAGCGGTACTTC
>TRBD2|TRBV9|TRBJ2-7|-
CASSTTGTSGEYEQYF
TGTGCCAGCAGCACCACCGGGACTAGCGGGGAATACGAGCAGTACTTC
>-|TRBV9|TRBJ2-1|-
CATGRAINEQFF
TGTGCCACGGGCAGGGCCATTAATGAGCAGTTCTTC
>-|TRBV30|TRBJ1-5|-
CAWTVRGQPQHF
TGTGCCTGGACCGTCCGGGGTCAGCCCCAGCATTTT
>-|TRBV16|TRBJ1-5|-
CASTLGRGNQPQHF
TGTGCCAGCACTCTAGGTCGGGGAAACCAGCCCCAGCATTTT
>TRBD2|TRBV28|TRBJ2-1|-
CASRPQTGTIGEQFF
TGTGCCAGCAGGCCGCAGACCGGGACTATAGGGGAGCAGTTCTTC
>-|TRBV15|TRBJ2-1|-
CATSRASSSYNEQFF
TGTGCCACCAGCAGAGCGTCGTCGTCCTACAATGAGCAGTTCTTC
>TRBD1|TRBV5-1|TRBJ2-7|-
CASSVATGTAYYEQYF
TGCGCCAGCAGCGTGGCGACCGGGACAGCGTACTACGAGCAGTACTTC
>-|TRBV11-2|TRBJ1-2|-
CASSGYRYYGYTF
TGTGCCAGCAGCGGGTACAGATACTATGGCTACACCTTC
>TRBD2|TRBV30|TRBJ2-5|once
CAWLREGFKETQYF
TGTGCCTGGTTGCGGGAGGGCTTTAAAGAGACCCAGTACTTC
>-|TRBV5-1|TRBJ2-1|once
CASGLTDNEQFF
TGCGCCAGCGGACTGACTGACAATGAGCAGTTCTTC
>TRBD2|TRBV11-2|TRBJ2-7|-
CASSLAGAVGSYEQYF
TGTGCCAGCAGTCTAGCGGGAGCAGTCGGCTCCTACGAGCAGTACTTC